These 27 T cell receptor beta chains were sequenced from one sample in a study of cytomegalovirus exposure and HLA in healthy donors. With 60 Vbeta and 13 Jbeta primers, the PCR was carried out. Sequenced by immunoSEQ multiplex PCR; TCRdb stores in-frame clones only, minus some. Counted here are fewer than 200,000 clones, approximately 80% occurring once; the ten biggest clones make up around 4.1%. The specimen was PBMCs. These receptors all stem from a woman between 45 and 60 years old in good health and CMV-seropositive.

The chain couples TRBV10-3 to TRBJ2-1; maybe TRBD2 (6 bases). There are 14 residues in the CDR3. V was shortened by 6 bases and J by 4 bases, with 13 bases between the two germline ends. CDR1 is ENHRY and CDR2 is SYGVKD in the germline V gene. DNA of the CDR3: TGTGCCATCAGCGGGACTTCTCTTTACAATGAGCAGTTCTTC. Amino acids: CAISGTSLYNEQFF.

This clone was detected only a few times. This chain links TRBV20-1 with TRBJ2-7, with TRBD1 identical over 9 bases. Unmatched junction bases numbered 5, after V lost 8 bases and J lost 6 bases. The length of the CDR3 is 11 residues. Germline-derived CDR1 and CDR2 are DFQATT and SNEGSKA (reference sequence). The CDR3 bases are TGCAGTCCGGGACAGGGTGGCGAGCAGTACTTC. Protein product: CSPGQGGEQYF.

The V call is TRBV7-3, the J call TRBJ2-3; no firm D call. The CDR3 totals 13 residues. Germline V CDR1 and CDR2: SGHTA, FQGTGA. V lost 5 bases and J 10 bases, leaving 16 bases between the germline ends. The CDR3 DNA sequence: TGTGCCAGCAGCCGAGAGATCTACTCCCCGCAGTATTTT. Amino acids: CASSREIYSPQYF.

CDR3 protein: CASRIAGTFETGELFF. The DNA for the CDR3 is TGTGCCAGCAGGATAGCCGGGACATTCGAAACCGGGGAGCTGTTTTTT. This chain joins TRBV7-8 and TRBJ2-2, with D tentatively TRBD1 (6 bases). The CDR3 runs to 16 residues. V dropped 6 bases and J dropped 5 bases, with 19 bases sitting between them. The V gene's germline CDR1 is SGHVS and CDR2 FQNEAQ.

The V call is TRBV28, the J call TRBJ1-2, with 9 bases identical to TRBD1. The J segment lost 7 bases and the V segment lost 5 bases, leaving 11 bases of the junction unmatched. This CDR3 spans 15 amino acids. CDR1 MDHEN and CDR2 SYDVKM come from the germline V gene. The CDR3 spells CASSGDRGVRGGYTF. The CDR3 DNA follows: TGTGCCAGCAGTGGCGACAGGGGGGTCAGAGGTGGCTACACCTTC.

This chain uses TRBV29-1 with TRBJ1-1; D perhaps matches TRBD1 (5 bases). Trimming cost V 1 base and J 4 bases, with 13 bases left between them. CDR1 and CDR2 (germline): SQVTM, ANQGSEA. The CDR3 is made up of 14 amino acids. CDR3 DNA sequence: TGCAGCGTTGAAGTGGGGGGGGGTAGCACTGAAGCTTTCTTT. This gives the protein CSVEVGGGSTEAFF.

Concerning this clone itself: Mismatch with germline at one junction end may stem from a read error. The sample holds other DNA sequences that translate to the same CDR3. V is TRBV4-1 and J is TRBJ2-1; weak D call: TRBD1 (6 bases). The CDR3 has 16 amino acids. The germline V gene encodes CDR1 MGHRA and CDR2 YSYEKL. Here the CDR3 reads CASSPRTLLGGNEQFF. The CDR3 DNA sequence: TGTGCCAGCAGCCCCCGGACCCTCCTAGGGGGTAATGAGCAGTTCTTC.

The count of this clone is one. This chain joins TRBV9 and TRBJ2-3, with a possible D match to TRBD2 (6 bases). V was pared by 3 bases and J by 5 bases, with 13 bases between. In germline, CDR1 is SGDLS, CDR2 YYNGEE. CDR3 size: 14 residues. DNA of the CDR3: TGTGCCAGCAGCGACCGGGAGTTAATAGATACGCAGTATTTT. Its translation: CASSDRELIDTQYF.

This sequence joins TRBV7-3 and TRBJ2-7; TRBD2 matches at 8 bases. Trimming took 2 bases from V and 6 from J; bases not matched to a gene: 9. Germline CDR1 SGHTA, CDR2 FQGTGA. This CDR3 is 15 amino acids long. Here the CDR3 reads CASSLGGGGRSEQYF. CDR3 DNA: TGTGCCAGCAGCTTAGGGGGCGGGGGGCGCAGCGAGCAGTACTTC.

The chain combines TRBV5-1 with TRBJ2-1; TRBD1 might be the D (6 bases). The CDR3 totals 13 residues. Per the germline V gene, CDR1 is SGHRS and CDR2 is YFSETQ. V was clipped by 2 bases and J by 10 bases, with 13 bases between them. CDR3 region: CASSLGSGTEQFF. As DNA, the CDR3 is TGCGCCAGCAGCTTAGGGTCCGGGACAGAGCAGTTCTTC.

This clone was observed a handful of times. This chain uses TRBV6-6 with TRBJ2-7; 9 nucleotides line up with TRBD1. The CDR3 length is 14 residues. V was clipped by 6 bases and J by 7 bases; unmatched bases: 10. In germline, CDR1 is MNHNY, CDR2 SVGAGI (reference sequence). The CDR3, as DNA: TGTGCCAGCAGAATCGGGACAGGGCTAGGAGAGCAGTACTTC. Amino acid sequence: CASRIGTGLGEQYF.

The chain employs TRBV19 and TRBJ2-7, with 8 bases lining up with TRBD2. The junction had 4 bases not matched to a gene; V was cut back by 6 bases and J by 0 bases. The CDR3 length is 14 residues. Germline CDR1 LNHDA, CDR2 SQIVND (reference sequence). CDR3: CASRTSASSYEQYF. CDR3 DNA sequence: TGTGCCAGTAGGACTAGCGCCTCCTCCTACGAGCAGTACTTC.

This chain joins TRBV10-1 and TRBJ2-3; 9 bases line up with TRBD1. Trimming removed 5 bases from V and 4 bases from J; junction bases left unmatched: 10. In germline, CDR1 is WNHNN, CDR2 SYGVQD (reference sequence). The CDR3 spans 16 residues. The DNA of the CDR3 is TGCGCCAGCAGTTTAACTGACAGGGGGGGATCAGATACGCAGTATTTT. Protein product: CASSLTDRGGSDTQYF.

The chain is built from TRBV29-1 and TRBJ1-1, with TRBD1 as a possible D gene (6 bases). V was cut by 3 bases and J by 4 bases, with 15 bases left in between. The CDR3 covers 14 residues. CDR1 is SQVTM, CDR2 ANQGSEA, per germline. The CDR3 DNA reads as TGCAGCGTTGACGCCAGGGGCTTAGGCACTGAAGCTTTCTTT. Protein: CSVDARGLGTEAFF. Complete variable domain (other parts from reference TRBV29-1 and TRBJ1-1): SAVISQKPSRDICQRGTSLTIQCQVDSQVTMMFWYRQQPGQSLTLIATANQGSEATYESGFVIDKFPISRPNLTFSTLTVSNMSPEDSSIYLCSVDARGLGTEAFFGQGTRLTVV.

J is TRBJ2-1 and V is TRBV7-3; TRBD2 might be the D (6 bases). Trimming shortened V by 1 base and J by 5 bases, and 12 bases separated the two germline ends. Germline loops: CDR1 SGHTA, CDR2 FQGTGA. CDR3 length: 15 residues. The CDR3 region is CASSLRAGRDNEQFF. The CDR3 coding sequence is TGTGCCAGCAGCTTAAGGGCGGGACGAGACAATGAGCAGTTCTTC.

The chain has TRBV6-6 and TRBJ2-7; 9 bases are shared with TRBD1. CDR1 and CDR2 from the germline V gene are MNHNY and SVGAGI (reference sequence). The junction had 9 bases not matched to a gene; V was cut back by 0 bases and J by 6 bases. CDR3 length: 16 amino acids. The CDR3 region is CASSYSFAGQGPEQYF. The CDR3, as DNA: TGTGCCAGCAGTTACTCCTTCGCGGGACAGGGTCCCGAGCAGTACTTC.

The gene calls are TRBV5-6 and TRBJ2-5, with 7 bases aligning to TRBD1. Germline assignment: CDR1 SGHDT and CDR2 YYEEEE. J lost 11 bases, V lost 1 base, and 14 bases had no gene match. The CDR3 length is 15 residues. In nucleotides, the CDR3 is TGTGCCAGCAGCTTGTCGGGCAGGGGGTTAAGGGAGCAGTACTTC. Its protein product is CASSLSGRGLREQYF.

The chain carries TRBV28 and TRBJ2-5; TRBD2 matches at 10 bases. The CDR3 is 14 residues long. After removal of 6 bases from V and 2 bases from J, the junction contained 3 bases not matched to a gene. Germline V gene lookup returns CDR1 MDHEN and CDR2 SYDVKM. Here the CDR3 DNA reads TGTGCCAGCAGCCTAGCGGGGGTACAAGAGACCCAGTACTTC. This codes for CASSLAGVQETQYF.

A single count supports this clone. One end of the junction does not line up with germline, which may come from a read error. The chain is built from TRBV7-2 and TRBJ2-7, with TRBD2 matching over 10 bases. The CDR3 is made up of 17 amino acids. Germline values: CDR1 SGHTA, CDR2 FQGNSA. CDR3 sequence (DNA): TGCGCCAGCAGCCAGGCCAGCGGGGGGGGTGGAGGGCGCGAGCAGTACTTC. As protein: CASSQASGGGGGREQYF.

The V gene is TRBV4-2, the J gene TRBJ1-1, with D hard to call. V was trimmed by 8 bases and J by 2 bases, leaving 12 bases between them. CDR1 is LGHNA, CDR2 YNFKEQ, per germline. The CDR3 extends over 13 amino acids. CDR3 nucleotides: TGTGCCAGCCGCTCAGAATTTAACACTGAAGCTTTCTTT. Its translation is CASRSEFNTEAFF.

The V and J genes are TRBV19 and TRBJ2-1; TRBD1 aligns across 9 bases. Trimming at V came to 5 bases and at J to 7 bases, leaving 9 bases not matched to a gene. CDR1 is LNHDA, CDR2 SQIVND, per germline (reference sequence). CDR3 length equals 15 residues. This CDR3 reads CASSPQGAEWNEQFF. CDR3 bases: TGTGCCAGTAGTCCACAGGGGGCGGAATGGAATGAGCAGTTCTTC.

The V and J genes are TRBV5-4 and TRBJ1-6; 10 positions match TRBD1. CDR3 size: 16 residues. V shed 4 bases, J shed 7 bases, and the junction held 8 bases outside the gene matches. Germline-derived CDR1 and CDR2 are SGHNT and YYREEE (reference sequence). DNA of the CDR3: TGTGCCAGCAGCCCGCTCCCGGGACAGGGGAATTCACCCCTCCACTTT. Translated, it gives CASSPLPGQGNSPLHF.

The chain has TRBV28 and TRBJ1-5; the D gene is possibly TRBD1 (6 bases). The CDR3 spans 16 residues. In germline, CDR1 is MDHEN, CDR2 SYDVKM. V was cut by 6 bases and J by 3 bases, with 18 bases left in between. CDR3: CASRRDTINYNQPQHF. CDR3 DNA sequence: TGTGCCAGCAGAAGGGACACAATCAATTACAATCAGCCCCAGCATTTT.

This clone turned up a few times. CDR3: CASSLERDTEAFF. DNA for the CDR3: TGTGCCAGCAGCTTAGAGAGGGATACTGAAGCTTTCTTT. The chain joins TRBV7-8 to TRBJ1-1; D is unclear. The V gene's germline CDR1 is SGHVS and CDR2 FQNEAQ. Trimming took off 1 base at V and 5 bases at J, with 8 bases between the two ends. The CDR3 extends over 13 amino acids.

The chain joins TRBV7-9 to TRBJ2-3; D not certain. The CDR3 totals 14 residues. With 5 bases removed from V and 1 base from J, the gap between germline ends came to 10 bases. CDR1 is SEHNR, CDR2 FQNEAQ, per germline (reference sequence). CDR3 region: CASSLLTGTDTQYF. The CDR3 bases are TGTGCCAGCAGCCTTTTAACTGGCACAGATACGCAGTATTTT.

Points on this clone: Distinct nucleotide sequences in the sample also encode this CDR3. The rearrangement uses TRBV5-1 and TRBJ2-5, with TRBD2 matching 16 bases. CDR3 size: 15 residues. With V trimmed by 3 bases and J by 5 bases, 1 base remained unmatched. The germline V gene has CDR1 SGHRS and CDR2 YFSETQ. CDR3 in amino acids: CASSSGLAGGETQYF. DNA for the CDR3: TGCGCCAGCAGCTCGGGACTAGCGGGGGGGGAGACCCAGTACTTC.

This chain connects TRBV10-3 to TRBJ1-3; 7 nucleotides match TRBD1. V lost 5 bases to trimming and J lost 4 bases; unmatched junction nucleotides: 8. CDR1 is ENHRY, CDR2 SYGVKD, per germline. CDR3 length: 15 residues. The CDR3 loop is CAISPRGLAGNTIYF. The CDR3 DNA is TGTGCCATCAGTCCGAGGGGGCTCGCCGGAAACACCATATATTTT.